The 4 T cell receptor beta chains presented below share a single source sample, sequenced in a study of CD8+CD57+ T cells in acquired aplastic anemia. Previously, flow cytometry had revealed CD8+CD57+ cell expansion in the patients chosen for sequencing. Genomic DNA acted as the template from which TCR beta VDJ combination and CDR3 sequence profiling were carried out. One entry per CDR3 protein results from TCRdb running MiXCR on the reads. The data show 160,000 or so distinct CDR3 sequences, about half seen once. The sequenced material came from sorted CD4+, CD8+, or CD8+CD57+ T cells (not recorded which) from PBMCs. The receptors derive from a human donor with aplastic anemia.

This chain's CDR3 is CASSLAGTSYEQYF. CDR3 in DNA: TGCGCCAGCAGCTTGGCCGGGACATCCTACGAGCAGTACTTC. J is TRBJ2-7 and V is TRBV5-1, with D possibly TRBD1 on 6 matching bases. V lost 0 bases and J lost 1, with 8 bases in between. Germline CDR1 and CDR2: SGHRS and YFSETQ. The CDR3 is made up of 14 amino acids.

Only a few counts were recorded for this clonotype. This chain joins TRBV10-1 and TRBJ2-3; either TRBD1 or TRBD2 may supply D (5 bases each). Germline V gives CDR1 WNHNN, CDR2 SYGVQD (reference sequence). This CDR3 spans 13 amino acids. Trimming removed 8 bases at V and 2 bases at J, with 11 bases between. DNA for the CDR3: TGCGCCAGCTGGGGCGGGCTCACAGATACGCAGTATTTT. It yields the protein CASWGGLTDTQYF.

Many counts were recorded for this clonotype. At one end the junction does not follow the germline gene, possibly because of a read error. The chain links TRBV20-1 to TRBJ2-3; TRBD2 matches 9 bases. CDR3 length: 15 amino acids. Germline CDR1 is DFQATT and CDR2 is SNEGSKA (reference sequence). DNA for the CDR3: TGCAGTGCTAGACCCCCCGGGACTAGCAGAGATACGCAGTATTTT. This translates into CSARPPGTSRDTQYF.

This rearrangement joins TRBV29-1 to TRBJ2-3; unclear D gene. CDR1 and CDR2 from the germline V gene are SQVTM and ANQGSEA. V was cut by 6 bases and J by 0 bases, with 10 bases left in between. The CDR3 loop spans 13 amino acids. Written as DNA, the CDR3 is TGCAGCGTCGTAACCGTCAGCACAGATACGCAGTATTTT. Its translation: CSVVTVSTDTQYF.